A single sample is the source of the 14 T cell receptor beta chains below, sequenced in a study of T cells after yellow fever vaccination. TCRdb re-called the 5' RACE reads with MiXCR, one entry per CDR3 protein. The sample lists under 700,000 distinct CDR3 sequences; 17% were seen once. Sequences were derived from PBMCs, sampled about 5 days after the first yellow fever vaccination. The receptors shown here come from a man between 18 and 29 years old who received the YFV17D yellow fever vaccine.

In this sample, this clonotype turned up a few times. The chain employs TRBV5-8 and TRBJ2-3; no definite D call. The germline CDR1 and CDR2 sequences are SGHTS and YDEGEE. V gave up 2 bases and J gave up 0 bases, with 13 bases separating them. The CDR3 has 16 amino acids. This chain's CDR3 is CASSFSTSASTDTQYF. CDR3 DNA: TGTGCCAGCAGCTTTAGTACGTCGGCTAGCACAGATACGCAGTATTTT.

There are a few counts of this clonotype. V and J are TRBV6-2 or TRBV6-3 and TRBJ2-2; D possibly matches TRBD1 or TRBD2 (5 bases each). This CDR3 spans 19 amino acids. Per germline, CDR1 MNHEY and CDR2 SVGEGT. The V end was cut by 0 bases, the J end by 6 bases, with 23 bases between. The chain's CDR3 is CASSYSQDRGTLPAGELFF. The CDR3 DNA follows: TGTGCCAGCAGTTACTCCCAGGACCGGGGCACCTTACCCGCCGGGGAGCTGTTTTTT.

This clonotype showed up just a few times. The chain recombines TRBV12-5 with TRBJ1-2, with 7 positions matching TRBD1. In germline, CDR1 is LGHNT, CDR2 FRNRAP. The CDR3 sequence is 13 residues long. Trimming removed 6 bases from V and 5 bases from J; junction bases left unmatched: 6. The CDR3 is CASGFKQGYGYTF. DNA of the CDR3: TGTGCTAGTGGCTTCAAACAGGGGTATGGCTACACCTTC.

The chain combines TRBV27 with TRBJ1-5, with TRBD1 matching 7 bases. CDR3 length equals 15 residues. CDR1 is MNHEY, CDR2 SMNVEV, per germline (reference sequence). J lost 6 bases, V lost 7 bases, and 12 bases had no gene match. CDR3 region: CASTPFPQGGQPQHF. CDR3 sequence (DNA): TGTGCCAGCACCCCTTTTCCGCAGGGGGGTCAGCCCCAGCATTTT.

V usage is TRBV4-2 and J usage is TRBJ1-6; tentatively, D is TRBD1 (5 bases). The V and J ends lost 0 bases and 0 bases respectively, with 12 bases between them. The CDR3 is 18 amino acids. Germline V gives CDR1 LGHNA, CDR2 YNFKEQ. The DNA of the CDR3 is TGTGCCAGCAGCCAAGACCGACAGTTCAACTCCTATAATTCACCCCTCCACTTT. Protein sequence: CASSQDRQFNSYNSPLHF.

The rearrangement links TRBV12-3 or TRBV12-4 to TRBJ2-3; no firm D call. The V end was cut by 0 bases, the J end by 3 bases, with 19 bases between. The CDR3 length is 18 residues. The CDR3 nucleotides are TGTGCCAGCAGTTTAGCGATGATCGCCGCAGTCCCGACAGATACGCAGTATTTT. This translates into CASSLAMIAAVPTDTQYF.

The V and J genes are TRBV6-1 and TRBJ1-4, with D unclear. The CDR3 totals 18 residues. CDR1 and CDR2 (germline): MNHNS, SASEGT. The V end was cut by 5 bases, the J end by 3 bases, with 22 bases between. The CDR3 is CASSMLPTRGLANEKLFF. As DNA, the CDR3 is TGTGCCAGCAGTATGTTACCGACGAGAGGGTTAGCTAATGAAAAACTGTTTTTT.

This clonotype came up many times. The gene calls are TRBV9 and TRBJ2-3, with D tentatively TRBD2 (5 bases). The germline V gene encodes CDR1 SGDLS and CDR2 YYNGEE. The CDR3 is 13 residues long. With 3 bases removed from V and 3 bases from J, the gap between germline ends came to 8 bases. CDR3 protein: CASSGGATDTQYF. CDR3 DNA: TGTGCCAGCAGCGGGGGAGCAACAGATACGCAGTATTTT.

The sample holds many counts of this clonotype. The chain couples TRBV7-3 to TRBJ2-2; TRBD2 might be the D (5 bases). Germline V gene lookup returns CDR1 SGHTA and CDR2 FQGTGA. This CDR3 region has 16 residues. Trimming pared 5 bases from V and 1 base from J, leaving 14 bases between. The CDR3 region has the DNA TGTGCCAGCAGCCGAGGCCCCGCGGGGAACACCGGGGAGCTGTTTTTT. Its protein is CASSRGPAGNTGELFF.

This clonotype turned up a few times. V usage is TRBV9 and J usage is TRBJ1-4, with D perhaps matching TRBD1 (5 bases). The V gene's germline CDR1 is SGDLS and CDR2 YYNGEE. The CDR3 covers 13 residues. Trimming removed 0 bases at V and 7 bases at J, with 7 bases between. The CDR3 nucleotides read TGTGCCAGCAGCGTAGTTGGGGGTGAAAAACTGTTTTTT. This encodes CASSVVGGEKLFF.

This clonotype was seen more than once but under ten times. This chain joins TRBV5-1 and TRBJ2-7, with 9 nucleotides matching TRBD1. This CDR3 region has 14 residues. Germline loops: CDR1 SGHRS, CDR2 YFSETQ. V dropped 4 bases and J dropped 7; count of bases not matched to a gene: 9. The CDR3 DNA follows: TGCGCCAGCAGCGGGGGACAGGGTAGCGAAGAGCAGTACTTC. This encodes CASSGGQGSEEQYF. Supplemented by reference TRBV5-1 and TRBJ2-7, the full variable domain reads KAGVTQTPRYLIKTRGQQVTLSCSPISGHRSVSWYQQTPGQGLQFLFEYFSETQRNKGNFPGRFSGRQFSNSRSEMNVSTLELGDSALYLCASSGGQGSEEQYFGPGTRLTVT.

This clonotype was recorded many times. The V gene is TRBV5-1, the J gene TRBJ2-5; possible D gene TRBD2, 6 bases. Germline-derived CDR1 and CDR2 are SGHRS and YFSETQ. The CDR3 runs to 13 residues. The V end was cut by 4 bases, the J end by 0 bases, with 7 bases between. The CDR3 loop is CASSAGYQETQYF. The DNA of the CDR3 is TGCGCCAGCAGCGCGGGGTACCAAGAGACCCAGTACTTC.

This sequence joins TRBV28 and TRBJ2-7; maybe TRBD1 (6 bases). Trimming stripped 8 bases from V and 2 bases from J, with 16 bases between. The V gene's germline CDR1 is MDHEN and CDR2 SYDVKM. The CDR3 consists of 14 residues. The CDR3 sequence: CASEPGQPTYEQYF. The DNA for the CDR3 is TGTGCCAGCGAACCGGGACAACCAACCTACGAGCAGTACTTC.

CDR3: CATSRDLGDRVVV. The CDR3 nucleotides are TGTGCCACCAGCAGAGATCTGGGGGACAGGGTGGTCGTC. This sequence joins TRBV15 and TRBJ2-7; TRBD1 agrees at 9 bases. The CDR3 has 13 amino acids. The V gene's germline CDR1 is LNHNV and CDR2 YYDKDF (reference sequence).